The 31 T cell receptor beta chains below all came from one sample that was sequenced in a study of blood T cell repertoires in COVID-19. Assay used: immunoSEQ multiplex PCR; TCRdb lists only in-frame clones, some missing. Among a few hundred thousand clones listed, more than 90% were seen once. The sample was PBMCs or T cells enriched from blood (not recorded which). These receptors were obtained from a woman aged 25 to 45 who had recovered from COVID-19.

This chain joins TRBV9 and TRBJ2-2, with D possibly TRBD2 on 6 matching bases. Germline assignment: CDR1 SGDLS and CDR2 YYNGEE. V was clipped by 4 bases and J by 0 bases, with 16 bases between them. The CDR3 totals 17 residues. CDR3 residues: CASSPSPGTSNTGELFF. CDR3 bases: TGTGCCAGCAGCCCCTCCCCCGGGACTTCGAACACCGGGGAGCTGTTTTTT.

The rearrangement uses TRBV3-1 (or the pseudogene TRBV3-2) and TRBJ2-2; tentatively, D is TRBD2 (6 bases). In germline, CDR1 is LGHDT, CDR2 YNNKEL (reference sequence). This CDR3 contains 14 residues. V dropped 2 bases and J dropped 5 bases, with 9 bases sitting between them. CDR3 amino acids: CASSQKAGTGELFF. CDR3 in DNA: TGTGCCAGCAGCCAAAAGGCGGGGACCGGGGAGCTGTTTTTT.

V usage is TRBV25-1 and J usage is TRBJ1-1, with 7 positions matching TRBD1. Germline CDR1 reads MGHDK; CDR2 reads SYGVNS. The V segment lost 8 bases and the J segment 6 bases; nucleotides outside the gene matches: 15. The CDR3 is 15 amino acids. The CDR3: CASEGQPNGRAEAFF. The CDR3 nucleotides read TGTGCCAGCGAGGGACAGCCCAACGGTAGGGCTGAAGCTTTCTTT.

The chain couples TRBV5-6 to TRBJ2-7; perhaps TRBD1 as D (6 bases). V gave up 3 bases and J gave up 1 base, with 11 bases separating them. CDR3 length: 14 residues. The germline V gene encodes CDR1 SGHDT and CDR2 YYEEEE. CDR3 sequence (DNA): TGTGCCAGCAGCTGGGGGACATCATCCTACGAGCAGTACTTC. It codes for CASSWGTSSYEQYF.

V usage is TRBV5-4 and J usage is TRBJ2-5, with 8 bases aligning to TRBD2. Germline CDR1 reads SGHNT; CDR2 reads YYREEE (reference sequence). Unmatched junction bases numbered 7, after V lost 2 bases and J lost 1 base. The CDR3 is made up of 16 amino acids. The CDR3 loop is CASSFSGGLFQETQYF. The CDR3 DNA reads TGTGCCAGCAGCTTCTCGGGGGGGTTATTCCAAGAGACCCAGTACTTC.

The chain joins TRBV5-1 to TRBJ1-1, with D hard to call. Trimming removed 2 bases at V and 2 bases at J, with 10 bases between. The CDR3 sequence is 14 residues long. Germline CDR1 and CDR2: SGHRS and YFSETQ. The CDR3 DNA is TGCGCCAGCAGCTTCGCCGGGTCCAACACTGAAGCTTTCTTT. Translation gives CASSFAGSNTEAFF.

The rearrangement uses TRBV7-2 and TRBJ1-1; 8 bases are a match to TRBD1. Germline V gives CDR1 SGHTA, CDR2 FQGNSA. The length of the CDR3 is 13 residues. Trimming removed 0 bases from V and 8 bases from J; junction bases left unmatched: 2. For the CDR3, the DNA is TGTGCCAGCAGCTTAGCGGCAGGGGGCGAAGCTTTCTTT. Translating it yields CASSLAAGGEAFF.

The V gene is TRBV12-2, the J gene TRBJ2-7; TRBD1 is the table's D call and was not checked against the DNA. TRBV12-2 is reported as a pseudogene. CDR3 size: 20 residues. The CDR3 bases are TGTGCAAGTCGCTTAGCGGGGGCTAGCAGTCCCCTACCGCACCCTTACGAGCAGTACTTC. It is translated as CASRLAGASSPLPHPYEQYF.

The V gene is TRBV5-8, the J gene TRBJ2-3; 9 bases map to TRBD2. The CDR3 sequence is 15 residues long. Germline V gene sequence: CDR1 SGHTS, CDR2 YDEGEE. The ends lost 0 bases at V and 4 bases at J; junction bases unmatched: 3. In DNA form, the CDR3 reads TGTGCCAGCAGCTTGGTAGCGGGGGTGGCAGATACGCAGTATTTT. Translating gives CASSLVAGVADTQYF.

The chain has TRBV12-3 or TRBV12-4 and TRBJ2-7, with D uncertain. With 2 bases removed from V and 1 base from J, the gap between germline ends came to 6 bases. This CDR3 region has 13 residues. CDR3 sequence reads: CASSLTESYEQYF. The CDR3 coding sequence is TGTGCCAGCAGTTTAACAGAGTCCTACGAGCAGTACTTC.

The chain recombines TRBV6-5 with TRBJ1-2, with TRBD1 matching over 8 bases. Germline V lookup: CDR1 MNHEY, CDR2 SVGAGI. V dropped 4 bases and J dropped 8; count of bases not matched to a gene: 6. The CDR3 loop spans 13 amino acids. The CDR3 region is CASSSDRGGGYTF. As DNA, the CDR3 is TGTGCCAGCAGTTCCGACAGGGGAGGGGGCTACACCTTC.

The V gene is TRBV18, the J gene TRBJ2-1; the D gene is possibly TRBD2 (5 bases). This CDR3 comprises 18 residues. Trimming pared 3 bases from V and 0 bases from J, leaving 18 bases between. CDR1 is KGHSH and CDR2 is LQKENI in the germline V gene. The CDR3 region is CASSPIPPSSSSYNEQFF. CDR3 DNA: TGTGCCAGCTCACCCATACCCCCTAGCAGCAGCTCCTACAATGAGCAGTTCTTC. The entire variable domain, with the rest obtained from reference TRBV18 and TRBJ2-1, is as follows: NAGVMQNPRHLVRRRGQEARLRCSPMKGHSHVYWYRQLPEEGLKFMVYLQKENIIDESGMPKERFSAEFPKEGPSILRIQQVVRGDSAAYFCASSPIPPSSSSYNEQFFGPGTRLTVL.

The DNA of the CDR3 is TGTGCCATCAGTGAACAAGCGGGAGTCGCAGATACGCAGTATTTT. Translation: CAISEQAGVADTQYF. V and J are TRBV10-3 and TRBJ2-3, with 8 bases matching TRBD2. V lost 3 bases and J lost 4; bases outside the gene matches: 6. Germline V gene lookup returns CDR1 ENHRY and CDR2 SYGVKD. The CDR3 has 15 residues.

The chain has TRBV4-1 and TRBJ1-2, with D unclear. Germline CDR1 is MGHRA and CDR2 is YSYEKL. The V gene lost 0 bases and the J gene lost 5 bases, with 7 bases spanning the gap. The CDR3 consists of 13 residues. The CDR3, as DNA: TGCGCCAGCAGCCAAGATCCCGGGTATGGCTACACCTTC. Protein: CASSQDPGYGYTF.

CDR3 amino acids: CATTDRGLTGELFF. In DNA form, the CDR3 reads TGCGCCACCACGGACAGGGGCCTCACCGGGGAGCTGTTTTTT. V gene TRBV5-1 combines with J gene TRBJ2-2; 9 bases are shared with TRBD1. Trimming took 9 bases from V and 4 from J; bases not matched to a gene: 7. Germline V gene lookup returns CDR1 SGHRS and CDR2 YFSETQ. The CDR3 loop spans 14 amino acids.

The chain combines TRBV6-1 with TRBJ1-1, with TRBD1 matching 7 bases. V lost 2 bases, J lost 5 bases, and 8 bases stayed unmatched. This CDR3 has 15 amino acids. Germline CDR1 reads MNHNS; CDR2 reads SASEGT. This chain's CDR3 is CASSEMTGTITEAFF. The CDR3 nucleotides are TGTGCCAGCAGTGAAATGACAGGGACGATAACTGAAGCTTTCTTT.

The chain combines TRBV6-5 with TRBJ1-3, with TRBD1 matching 7 bases. V lost 6 bases and J lost 6; bases outside the gene matches: 5. Germline loops: CDR1 MNHEY, CDR2 SVGAGI. This CDR3 has 13 residues. CDR3 sequence reads: CASSPTGSNTIYF. The CDR3 coding sequence is TGTGCCAGCAGCCCGACAGGGTCAAACACCATATATTTT.

The gene calls are TRBV21-1 and TRBJ1-5; TRBD1 is taken as the D call from the table, unchecked against the DNA. TRBV21-1 is termed a pseudogene. The CDR3 loop spans 17 amino acids. The CDR3 spells CASSHQGQSADRQPQHF. The CDR3 nucleotides read TGTGCCAGCAGCCATCAGGGACAGTCGGCGGATCGTCAGCCCCAGCATTTT.

The V gene is TRBV7-9, the J gene TRBJ2-1; 13 bases line up with TRBD2. After removal of 3 bases from V and 4 bases from J, the junction contained 3 bases not matched to a gene. The CDR3 runs to 16 residues. In germline, CDR1 is SEHNR, CDR2 FQNEAQ (reference sequence). CDR3 DNA sequence: TGTGCCAGCAGCTTCCGACTAGCGGGGGGTTACAATGAGCAGTTCTTC. This sequence encodes CASSFRLAGGYNEQFF.

The chain has TRBV9 and TRBJ2-1; 7 bases are shared with TRBD1. From germline, CDR1 is SGDLS and CDR2 YYNGEE. The trim removed 0 bases at V and 6 bases at J, leaving 6 bases unmatched. The CDR3 runs to 15 residues. The CDR3: CASSVEGAKANEQFF. CDR3 bases: TGTGCCAGCAGCGTAGAGGGGGCTAAAGCCAATGAGCAGTTCTTC.

The chain links TRBV3-1 (or the pseudogene TRBV3-2) to TRBJ1-2; 10 bases agree with TRBD1. The germline V gene encodes CDR1 LGHDT and CDR2 YNNKEL (reference sequence). The J segment lost 8 bases and the V segment lost 1 base, leaving 4 bases of the junction unmatched. This CDR3 is built from 14 residues. This chain's CDR3 is CASSQGGQGVGYTF. DNA for the CDR3: TGTGCCAGCAGCCAAGGAGGACAGGGGGTCGGCTACACCTTC.

V is TRBV29-1 and J is TRBJ2-1; 7 bases fit TRBD2. CDR1 and CDR2 (germline): SQVTM, ANQGSEA. CDR3 size: 14 residues. V dropped 1 base and J dropped 2; count of bases not matched to a gene: 2. CDR3 loop: CSVEGGSAYNEQFF. CDR3 nucleotides: TGCAGCGTTGAAGGCGGGAGTGCCTACAATGAGCAGTTCTTC.

This chain uses TRBV6-5 with TRBJ1-2; D unresolved. V shed 6 bases and J shed 4 bases, with 12 bases lying between them. CDR3 length equals 13 residues. The germline V gene has CDR1 MNHEY and CDR2 SVGAGI. The CDR3 here is CASSRELSYGYTF. DNA of the CDR3: TGTGCCAGCAGCCGCGAATTATCCTATGGCTACACCTTC.

As regards this clone: Other DNA sequences in this specimen translate into the identical CDR3. The V and J genes are TRBV9 and TRBJ2-7; 9 bases align to TRBD1. The V gene's germline CDR1 is SGDLS and CDR2 YYNGEE. J lost 3 bases, V lost 0 bases, and 4 bases had no gene match. CDR3 length: 15 amino acids. CDR3 nucleotides: TGTGCCAGCAGCGTAGACCCGGGACAGGGCTACGAGCAGTACTTC. Translation gives CASSVDPGQGYEQYF.

This clone was picked up a small number of times. The chain couples TRBV19 to TRBJ1-1; TRBD1 is a possible D gene (6 bases). Between the trimmed V and J ends, which lost 6 bases and 4 bases, there was a span of 12 bases. CDR3 length: 13 amino acids. CDR1 LNHDA and CDR2 SQIVND come from the germline V gene (reference sequence). The CDR3 coding sequence is TGTGCCAGTAGGCCCGCCAGGGGCACTGAAGCTTTCTTT. It encodes CASRPARGTEAFF.

This clone has more than one count but fewer than ten. The chain is built from TRBV10-3 and TRBJ2-3; TRBD1 is a possible D gene (6 bases). Per the germline V gene, CDR1 is ENHRY and CDR2 is SYGVKD. The CDR3 consists of 15 residues. V lost 2 bases to trimming and J lost 6 bases, with 15 bases between them. Here the CDR3 DNA reads TGTGCCATCAGTGAGGGCAGGGGTTTGTCGGATACGCAGTATTTT. Protein product: CAISEGRGLSDTQYF.

The genes are TRBV11-2 and TRBJ2-2; TRBD2 matches at 10 bases. V shed 1 base and J 4 bases; nucleotides not matched to a gene: 12. Per germline, CDR1 SGHAT and CDR2 FQNNGV. The CDR3 is 19 amino acids. CDR3 sequence (DNA): TGTGCCAGCAGCTTAGTTGGGTTCCAGACTAGCGGGCCCACCGGGGAGCTGTTTTTT. It yields the protein CASSLVGFQTSGPTGELFF.

V is TRBV18 and J is TRBJ2-7; D gene uncertain. The CDR3 consists of 14 residues. The ends were cut back, 0 bases at V and 3 bases at J, with 9 bases in the middle. In germline, CDR1 is KGHSH, CDR2 LQKENI. The CDR3 is CASSPPSRVYEQYF. Written as DNA, the CDR3 is TGTGCCAGCTCACCACCGTCTCGGGTCTACGAGCAGTACTTC.

This rearrangement joins TRBV5-5 to TRBJ1-4; 7 nucleotides match TRBD1. This CDR3 contains 16 residues. Germline V gives CDR1 SGHKS, CDR2 YYEKEE (reference sequence). V trimming: 1 base; J trimming: 3 bases; junction bases outside the gene matches: 6. The CDR3 protein is CASSLTQGGPNEKLFF. CDR3 in DNA: TGTGCCAGCAGCTTGACCCAGGGGGGACCTAATGAAAAACTGTTTTTT.

The chain employs TRBV28 and TRBJ1-5; D perhaps matches TRBD1 (5 bases). Trimming cost V 2 bases and J 1 base, with 18 bases left between them. Per germline, CDR1 MDHEN and CDR2 SYDVKM. The CDR3 contains 18 residues. CDR3 sequence (DNA): TGTGCCAGCAGTTTAAGTGACAGAAGGATTAGGAGCAATCAGCCCCAGCATTTT. It specifies CASSLSDRRIRSNQPQHF. Supplemented by reference TRBV28 and TRBJ1-5, the full variable domain reads DVKVTQSSRYLVKRTGEKVFLECVQDMDHENMFWYRQDPGLGLRLIYFSYDVKMKEKGDIPEGYSVSREKKERFSLILESASTNQTSMYLCASSLSDRRIRSNQPQHFGDGTRLSIL.

The rearrangement uses TRBV28 and TRBJ1-2; tentative D call: TRBD1 (5 bases). Trimming left V 6 bases short and J 1 base short, with 12 bases between. The CDR3 extends over 14 amino acids. The germline V gene has CDR1 MDHEN and CDR2 SYDVKM. The CDR3: CASSYRSNNYGYTF. For the CDR3, the DNA is TGTGCCAGCAGCTACAGGAGCAATAACTATGGCTACACCTTC.